What follows are 22 T cell receptor beta chains derived from one specimen sequenced in a study of T cell responses to AZD1222 COVID-19 vaccine. Some clones are missing from TCRdb's copy, which holds only in-frame ones; the method was immunoSEQ multiplex PCR. The sample lists 130,000 or so clones, 80% to 90% occurring once. The source was peripheral blood, collected on day 0 of AZD1222 vaccination. These receptors were obtained from an adult in good health.

The V and J genes are TRBV14 and TRBJ2-7; D may be TRBD2 (7 bases). Trimming left V 0 bases short and J 7 bases short, with 16 bases between. The germline V gene encodes CDR1 SGHDN and CDR2 FVKESK. The length of the CDR3 is 15 residues. The CDR3 DNA reads TGTGCCAGCAGCCAAGATCGGGGGGCAGGGTGGGAGCAGTACTTC. The encoded protein is CASSQDRGAGWEQYF.

This clone was recorded a few times. This chain links TRBV7-9 with TRBJ2-3, with 8 bases that match TRBD2. With V trimmed by 3 bases and J by 0 bases, 5 bases remained unmatched. Germline assignment: CDR1 SEHNR and CDR2 FQNEAQ (reference sequence). The CDR3 extends over 16 amino acids. The CDR3 sequence: CASSFTAGGSTDTQYF. The CDR3 DNA is TGTGCCAGCAGCTTTACCGCGGGGGGAAGCACAGATACGCAGTATTTT.

In this sample, this clone turned up once. The chain uses TRBV24-1 and TRBJ2-1, with D perhaps assigned TRBD1 or TRBD2 (5 bases each). The CDR3 loop spans 15 amino acids. V lost 8 bases, J lost 0 bases, and 13 bases lay in between. Germline CDR1 KGHDR, CDR2 SFDVKD. Written as DNA, the CDR3 is TGTGCCACCAAGGGGACGACCGACTCCTACAATGAGCAGTTCTTC. This sequence encodes CATKGTTDSYNEQFF.

This clone occurred once. V usage is TRBV14 and J usage is TRBJ1-2, with D possibly being TRBD1 (5 bases). V shed 2 bases and J shed 3 bases, with 19 bases lying between them. CDR3 length: 17 residues. The germline gives CDR1 SGHDN, CDR2 FVKESK. The CDR3 here is CASSQRQFKGRYYGYTF. CDR3 coding DNA: TGTGCCAGCAGCCAAAGGCAATTCAAGGGGCGTTACTATGGCTACACCTTC. The variable domain in full, with the rest retrieved from reference TRBV14 and TRBJ1-2, is EAGVTQFPSHSVIEKGQTVTLRCDPISGHDNLYWYRRVMGKEIKFLLHFVKESKQDESGMPNNRFLAERTGGTYSTLKVQPAELEDSGVYFCASSQRQFKGRYYGYTFGSGTRLTVV.

This rearrangement joins TRBV28 to TRBJ1-1; D might be TRBD1 (6 bases). The CDR3 totals 13 residues. V lost 10 bases and J 1 base, leaving 13 bases between the germline ends. Germline loops: CDR1 MDHEN, CDR2 SYDVKM. DNA of the CDR3: TGTGCCACCAGAAGAGGGGGGAACACTGAAGCTTTCTTT. Translating gives CATRRGGNTEAFF.

The genes are TRBV4-3 and TRBJ2-7, with D possibly called TRBD1 or TRBD2 (5 bases each). Trimming removed 0 bases from V and 7 bases from J, with 10 bases in between. CDR1 is LGHNA and CDR2 is YSLEER in the germline V gene. The CDR3 is made up of 13 amino acids. The chain's CDR3 is CASSQDEGREQYF. The DNA of the CDR3 is TGCGCCAGCAGCCAAGATGAGGGGCGGGAGCAGTACTTC.

V and J are TRBV27 and TRBJ2-7; the D call may be TRBD1 or TRBD2 (6 bases each). The CDR3 sequence is 15 residues long. The germline gives CDR1 MNHEY, CDR2 SMNVEV (reference sequence). The germline V and J ends were trimmed by 7 bases and 5 bases, with 21 bases remaining between them. In nucleotides, the CDR3 is TGTGCCAGCAACCCAGCCGGGGGCTACCTCCACGAGCAGTACTTC. Its protein product is CASNPAGGYLHEQYF.

The chain uses TRBV5-6 and TRBJ2-7, with TRBD2 as a possible D gene (6 bases). This CDR3 region has 14 residues. Germline lookup yields CDR1 SGHDT and CDR2 YYEEEE. V was pared by 0 bases and J by 6 bases, with 13 bases between. The CDR3 region has the DNA TGTGCCAGCAGCTTGGTGGGACTTGGGAGCGAGCAGTACTTC. Translation gives CASSLVGLGSEQYF.

This sequence joins TRBV28 and TRBJ1-2; D ambiguous. The CDR3 loop spans 12 amino acids. V was cut by 5 bases and J by 5 bases, with 9 bases left in between. Germline CDR1 MDHEN, CDR2 SYDVKM. The chain's CDR3 is CASSHKKYGYTF. The CDR3 nucleotides read TGTGCCAGCAGTCACAAGAAGTATGGCTACACCTTC.

J is TRBJ2-2 and V is TRBV7-9; perhaps TRBD2 as D (6 bases). There are 16 residues in the CDR3. The V and J ends lost 5 bases and 1 base respectively, with 14 bases between them. Germline V gene data show CDR1 as SEHNR and CDR2 as FQNEAQ (reference sequence). The CDR3 DNA reads as TGTGCCAGCAGCCCGCCGGGGGAGCGGAACACCGGGGAGCTGTTTTTT. It is translated as CASSPPGERNTGELFF.

This chain connects TRBV7-2 to TRBJ2-3; D uncertain. The CDR3 sequence is 14 residues long. Germline CDR1 reads SGHTA; CDR2 reads FQGNSA. The V and J ends lost 4 bases and 2 bases respectively, with 10 bases between them. CDR3 residues: CASSSRAFTDTQYF. CDR3 coding DNA: TGTGCCAGCAGCTCCCGAGCTTTCACAGATACGCAGTATTTT.

The chain combines TRBV7-8 with TRBJ2-1; 12 bases fit TRBD2. CDR1 SGHVS and CDR2 FQNEAQ come from the germline V gene. With V trimmed by 2 bases and J by 7 bases, 6 bases remained unmatched. The CDR3 is 16 amino acids. This CDR3 reads CASSLLTSGGLNEQFF. The DNA for the CDR3 is TGTGCCAGCAGCTTACTGACTAGCGGGGGTTTAAATGAGCAGTTCTTC.

This clone occurred once. As DNA, the CDR3 is TGTGCCAGCAGCCGGGACAGGGGTTACGAGCAGTACTTC. Protein sequence: CASSRDRGYEQYF. V and J are TRBV27 and TRBJ2-7, with TRBD1 matching 10 bases. V dropped 6 bases and J dropped 4; count of bases not matched to a gene: 3. Germline V gene sequence: CDR1 MNHEY, CDR2 SMNVEV (reference sequence). The CDR3 covers 13 residues.

V gene TRBV29-1 combines with J gene TRBJ2-1; 10 nucleotides agree with TRBD2. CDR1 SQVTM and CDR2 ANQGSEA come from the germline V gene. The trim removed 8 bases at V and 2 bases at J, leaving 3 bases unmatched. This CDR3 spans 13 amino acids. The DNA for the CDR3 is TGCAGCCCCGGGACTAGCGCCTACAATGAGCAGTTCTTC. This gives the protein CSPGTSAYNEQFF.

The CDR3 DNA sequence: TGTGCCTGGAGTGTAATAAGGCTCCGGGATAATTCACCCCTCCACTTT. Protein: CAWSVIRLRDNSPLHF. The chain has TRBV30 and TRBJ1-6; no firm D call. This CDR3 spans 16 amino acids. V dropped 0 bases and J dropped 5 bases, with 14 bases sitting between them. CDR1 and CDR2 (germline): GTSNPN, SVGIG (reference sequence). The full variable domain, rest sourced from reference TRBV30 and TRBJ1-6, is SQTIHQWPATLVQPVGSPLSLECTVEGTSNPNLYWYRQAAGRGLQLLFYSVGIGQISSEVPQNLSASRPQDRQFILSSKKLLLSDSGFYLCAWSVIRLRDNSPLHFGNGTRLTVT.

The V gene is TRBV14, the J gene TRBJ2-7; possible D gene TRBD1, 6 bases. From germline, CDR1 is SGHDN and CDR2 FVKESK. CDR3 length equals 15 residues. V was pared by 1 base and J by 0 bases, with 10 bases between. DNA of the CDR3: TGTGCCAGCAGCCAAGGGGGGACAAACTCCTACGAGCAGTACTTC. Its protein is CASSQGGTNSYEQYF.

The genes are TRBV19 and TRBJ1-1; D is ambiguous. Germline V gene sequence: CDR1 LNHDA, CDR2 SQIVND (reference sequence). V lost 5 bases to trimming and J lost 0 bases, with 19 bases between them. The length of the CDR3 is 17 residues. The CDR3 protein is CASSEAVRLRMNTEAFF. The CDR3 DNA reads as TGTGCCAGTAGTGAAGCTGTTCGCCTACGGATGAACACTGAAGCTTTCTTT.

The V and J genes are TRBV27 and TRBJ1-2; 7 nucleotides agree with TRBD1. V shed 7 bases and J 7 bases; nucleotides not matched to a gene: 9. The germline V gene has CDR1 MNHEY and CDR2 SMNVEV (reference sequence). This CDR3 has 13 amino acids. The CDR3 region has the DNA TGTGCCAGCACCGTTAGACAGGGTGGTGGCTACACCTTC. Protein product: CASTVRQGGGYTF.

This chain connects TRBV13 to TRBJ2-1; 9 bases match TRBD2. This CDR3 has 15 residues. Germline lookup yields CDR1 PRHDT and CDR2 FYEKMQ (reference sequence). V was clipped by 4 bases and J by 2 bases; unmatched bases: 3. This CDR3 reads CASSSGGGAYNEQFF. CDR3 bases: TGTGCCAGCAGCTCCGGCGGGGGGGCCTACAATGAGCAGTTCTTC.

The chain recombines TRBV19 with TRBJ1-2, with 10 nucleotides matching TRBD1. The CDR3 has 15 residues. Germline V CDR1 and CDR2: LNHDA, SQIVND (reference sequence). The trim removed 4 bases at V and 2 bases at J, leaving 4 bases unmatched. CDR3 DNA: TGTGCCAGTAGTACCCCGGGACAGGGGAACTATGGCTACACCTTC. Encoded protein: CASSTPGQGNYGYTF.

DNA for the CDR3: TGTGCCAGCAGCTTCCGCATGGGGGGCGCAGGAGATACGCAGTATTTT. Translating gives CASSFRMGGAGDTQYF. The genes are TRBV11-2 and TRBJ2-3; either TRBD1 or TRBD2 may fit D (6 bases each). The CDR3 length is 16 residues. Germline V gene sequence: CDR1 SGHAT, CDR2 FQNNGV. V shed 3 bases and J shed 5 bases, with 18 bases lying between them.

The chain couples TRBV30 to TRBJ2-2; TRBD1 agrees at 11 bases. V was clipped by 2 bases and J by 6 bases; unmatched bases: 2. This CDR3 region has 14 residues. Germline V gives CDR1 GTSNPN, CDR2 SVGIG (reference sequence). The DNA for the CDR3 is TGTGCCTGGAGTTGGACAGGGGGCGCCGGGGAGCTGTTTTTT. Translating gives CAWSWTGGAGELFF.